This T cell receptor (beta chain) appears in the sequencing data of a study of response to subunit inactivated influenza vaccine. CDR1 and CDR2 (germline): LNHNV, YYDKDF (reference sequence). V gave up 1 base and J gave up 4 bases, with 9 bases separating them. The length of the CDR3 is 14 residues. In TCRdb, the RT-PCR reads were re-called with MiXCR into one record per CDR3 protein. Among around 300,000 distinct CDR3 sequences listed, 20% to 25% were seen once. This clonotype was observed a handful of times. Here the sequenced sample was PBMCs from blood, taken about 19 months after vaccination. The chain uses TRBV15 and TRBJ2-3; weak D call: TRBD1 (5 bases). This TCR was recovered from a man in his fifties or sixties who received an inactivated influenza vaccine. The DNA for the CDR3 is TGTGCCACCAGCAGAGGGGGCGTAGCAGATACGCAGTATTTT. Its protein product is CATSRGGVADTQYF.